The next 11 T cell receptor beta chains were all read from a single sample in a study of graft-versus-host responses after intestinal transplantation. Sequencing was performed with immunoSEQ multiplex PCR; in TCRdb, only in-frame clones are kept and a portion is missing. The sample lists over 8,000 clones, over 30% occurring once. Irradiated, violet-dye-labeled stimulators (around 200,000) were plated alongside around 200,000 CFSE-labeled responders. Sequencing was performed on alloreactive CD8+ T cells from a mixed lymphocyte reaction culture, taken before intestinal transplant. The subset was: CFSE-low proliferating T cells sorted from roughly six-day pre-transplant mixed lymphocyte reaction (GvH or HvG direction). The origin of the receptors is a human patient who received an intestinal transplant.

The sample holds a few counts of this clone. The V and J genes are TRBV5-6 and TRBJ1-2, with 9 positions matching TRBD1. Trimming took 3 bases from V and 5 from J; bases not matched to a gene: 5. CDR3 length: 14 residues. Germline CDR1 is SGHDT and CDR2 is YYEEEE. The CDR3 nucleotides are TGTGCCAGCAGCTCGACAGGGGGTGGTTATGGCTACACCTTC. It codes for CASSSTGGGYGYTF. Using reference TRBV5-6 and TRBJ1-2 for the parts outside the CDR3, the full variable domain is DAGVTQSPTHLIKTRGQQVTLRCSPKSGHDTVSWYQQALGQGPQFIFQYYEEEERQRGNFPDRFSGHQFPNYSSELNVNALLLGDSALYLCASSSTGGGYGYTFGSGTRLTVV.

The sample holds a few counts of this clone. The chain is built from TRBV11-2 and TRBJ2-5; D unresolved. There are 14 residues in the CDR3. In germline, CDR1 is SGHAT, CDR2 FQNNGV. Trimming pared 3 bases from V and 1 base from J, leaving 9 bases between. The CDR3 bases are TGTGCCAGCAGCTTTTGGCAGTCCCAAGAGACCCAGTACTTC. Its translation: CASSFWQSQETQYF. Filled out from reference TRBV11-2 and TRBJ2-5, the complete variable domain reads EAGVAQSPRYKIIEKRQSVAFWCNPISGHATLYWYQQILGQGPKLLIQFQNNGVVDDSQLPKDRFSAERLKGVDSTLKIQPAKLEDSAVYLCASSFWQSQETQYFGPGTRLLVL.

This clone occurred a few times. V usage is TRBV27 and J usage is TRBJ1-1, with D maybe TRBD1 (6 bases). Germline V gene sequence: CDR1 MNHEY, CDR2 SMNVEV (reference sequence). This CDR3 spans 14 amino acids. The germline V and J ends were trimmed by 0 bases and 8 bases, with 13 bases remaining between them. The CDR3 spells CASSLSRGALEAFF. The CDR3, as DNA: TGTGCCAGCAGTTTATCACGGGGGGCGTTGGAAGCTTTCTTT.

This chain joins TRBV4-1 and TRBJ2-6, with 7 bases fitting TRBD1. Germline CDR1 MGHRA, CDR2 YSYEKL. The ends lost 3 bases at V and 4 bases at J; junction bases unmatched: 12. The CDR3 has 18 amino acids. CDR3 sequence reads: CASSHSLVTGAGANVLTF. The CDR3 DNA reads TGCGCCAGCAGCCATTCACTCGTAACAGGGGCCGGGGCCAACGTCCTGACTTTC.

This clone was detected only a few times. The chain joins TRBV4-1 to TRBJ2-7; 7 positions agree with TRBD1. The V segment lost 2 bases and the J segment 2 bases; nucleotides outside the gene matches: 6. CDR1 and CDR2 (germline): MGHRA, YSYEKL. The CDR3 loop spans 15 amino acids. The CDR3 coding sequence is TGCGCCAGCAGCCAAAGACAGGGTCGAGCCTACGAGCAGTACTTC. Its translation is CASSQRQGRAYEQYF.

This clone was seen a few times. The chain uses TRBV4-1 and TRBJ1-5; D remains unclear. Deletions cut 0 bases from V and 5 bases from J, with 14 bases between. The CDR3 is 16 residues long. Germline-derived CDR1 and CDR2 are MGHRA and YSYEKL. The DNA of the CDR3 is TGCGCCAGCAGCCAAGATAGTCAAGAAAATTATCAGCCCCAGCATTTT. Its protein is CASSQDSQENYQPQHF.

Relative to its sample, this clone is medium-sized (0.01 to 0.1%). The V call is TRBV27, the J call TRBJ2-2, with 12 nucleotides matching TRBD2. With V trimmed by 2 bases and J by 4 bases, 5 bases remained unmatched. The CDR3 consists of 17 residues. In germline, CDR1 is MNHEY, CDR2 SMNVEV (reference sequence). CDR3 sequence reads: CASSLRGLAGSTGELFF. The CDR3 region has the DNA TGTGCCAGCAGTTTAAGAGGACTAGCGGGGAGCACCGGGGAGCTGTTTTTT.

V and J are TRBV10-3 and TRBJ2-7, with D possibly being TRBD2 (6 bases). Germline-derived CDR1 and CDR2 are ENHRY and SYGVKD. Trimming removed 3 bases at V and 0 bases at J, with 15 bases between. The CDR3 spans 16 residues. The CDR3 reads CAISEFAGPSSYEQYF. CDR3 in DNA: TGTGCCATCAGTGAATTTGCGGGACCTTCCTCCTACGAGCAGTACTTC.

The chain couples TRBV6-1 to TRBJ2-7; D remains ambiguous. Germline V CDR1 and CDR2: MNHNS, SASEGT. Trimming shortened V by 3 bases and J by 3 bases, and 3 bases separated the two germline ends. The length of the CDR3 is 11 residues. Written as DNA, the CDR3 is TGTGCCAGCAGTGATCTCTACGAGCAGTACTTC. Protein sequence: CASSDLYEQYF.

The rearrangement links TRBV5-5 to TRBJ2-7; D gene uncertain. Trimming took off 0 bases at V and 3 bases at J, with 7 bases between the two ends. CDR3 size: 13 residues. Germline V gene lookup returns CDR1 SGHKS and CDR2 YYEKEE (reference sequence). The CDR3 spells CASSLGPHYEQYF. DNA for the CDR3: TGTGCCAGCAGCTTGGGGCCCCACTACGAGCAGTACTTC.

Details on this clone: The junction shows a germline mismatch at one end, possibly a read error. The chain combines TRBV4-1 with TRBJ2-7; 8 positions agree with TRBD2. CDR1 MGHRA and CDR2 YSYEKL come from the germline V gene. This CDR3 comprises 16 residues. The CDR3 coding sequence is TGTGCCAGCAGCCAAGAGGAAGCGGGAGCCTTAGGGGAGCAGTACTTC. Its translation: CASSQEEAGALGEQYF.